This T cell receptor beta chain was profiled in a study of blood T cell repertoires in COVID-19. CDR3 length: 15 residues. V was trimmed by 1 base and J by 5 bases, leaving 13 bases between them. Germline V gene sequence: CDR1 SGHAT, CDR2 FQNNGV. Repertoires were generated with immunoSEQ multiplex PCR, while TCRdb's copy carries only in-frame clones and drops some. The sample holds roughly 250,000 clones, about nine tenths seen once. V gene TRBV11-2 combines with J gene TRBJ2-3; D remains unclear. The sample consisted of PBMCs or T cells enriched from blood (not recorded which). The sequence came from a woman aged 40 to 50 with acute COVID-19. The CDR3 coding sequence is TGTGCCAGCAGCTTAGGCCAGGTTCCACGAGATACGCAGTATTTT. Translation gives CASSLGQVPRDTQYF. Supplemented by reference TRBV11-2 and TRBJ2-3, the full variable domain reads EAGVAQSPRYKIIEKRQSVAFWCNPISGHATLYWYQQILGQGPKLLIQFQNNGVVDDSQLPKDRFSAERLKGVDSTLKIQPAKLEDSAVYLCASSLGQVPRDTQYFGPGTRLTVL.